This T cell receptor (beta chain) was obtained from a study of blood T cell repertoires in COVID-19. Only in-frame clones appear in the TCRdb table, and some are missing; sequencing was by immunoSEQ multiplex PCR. Of over 120,000 clones in the sample, 84% were seen once. The length of the CDR3 is 12 residues. V lost 6 bases and J 4 bases, leaving 10 bases between the germline ends. Germline CDR1 reads MDHEN; CDR2 reads SYDVKM. This TCR derives from a human donor in a cohort sampled during active COVID-19. Sample: peripheral blood. The rearrangement uses TRBV28 and TRBJ2-7; D is ambiguous. DNA for the CDR3: TGTGCCAGCAGACGACAAGGATACGAGCAGTACTTC. It specifies CASRRQGYEQYF.